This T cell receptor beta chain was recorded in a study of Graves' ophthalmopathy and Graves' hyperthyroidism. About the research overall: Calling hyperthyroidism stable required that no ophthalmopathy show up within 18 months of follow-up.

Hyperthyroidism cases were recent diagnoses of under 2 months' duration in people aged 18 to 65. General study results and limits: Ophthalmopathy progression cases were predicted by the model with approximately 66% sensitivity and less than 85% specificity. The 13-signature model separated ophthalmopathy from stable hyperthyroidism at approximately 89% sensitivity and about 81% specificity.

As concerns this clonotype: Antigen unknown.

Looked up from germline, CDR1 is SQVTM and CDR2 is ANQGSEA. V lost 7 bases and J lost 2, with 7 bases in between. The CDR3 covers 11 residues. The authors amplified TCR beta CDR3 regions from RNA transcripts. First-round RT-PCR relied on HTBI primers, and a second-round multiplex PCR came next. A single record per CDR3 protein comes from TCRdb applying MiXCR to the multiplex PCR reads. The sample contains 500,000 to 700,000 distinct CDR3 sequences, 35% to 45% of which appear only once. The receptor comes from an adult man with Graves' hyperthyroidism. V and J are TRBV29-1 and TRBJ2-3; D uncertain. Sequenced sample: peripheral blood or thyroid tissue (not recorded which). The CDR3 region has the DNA TGCAGCGCCGGGTCCACAGATACGCAGTATTTT. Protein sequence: CSAGSTDTQYF.